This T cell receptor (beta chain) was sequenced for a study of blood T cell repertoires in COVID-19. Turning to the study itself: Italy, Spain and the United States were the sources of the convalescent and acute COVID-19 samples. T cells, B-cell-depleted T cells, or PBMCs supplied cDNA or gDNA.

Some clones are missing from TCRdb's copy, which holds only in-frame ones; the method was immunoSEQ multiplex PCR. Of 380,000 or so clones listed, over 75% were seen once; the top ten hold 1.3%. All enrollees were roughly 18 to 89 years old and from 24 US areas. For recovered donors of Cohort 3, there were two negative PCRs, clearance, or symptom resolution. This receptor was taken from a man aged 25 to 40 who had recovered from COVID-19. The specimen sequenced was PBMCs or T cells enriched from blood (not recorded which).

The CDR3 protein is CASSPGLAGATDTQYF. CDR3 bases: TGTGCCAGCTCACCGGGACTAGCGGGGGCGACAGATACGCAGTATTTT. The chain couples TRBV18 to TRBJ2-3; TRBD2 agrees at 14 bases. This CDR3 has 16 residues. Germline CDR1 and CDR2: KGHSH and LQKENI. Trimming cost V 3 bases and J 3 bases; bases outside gene matches: 2.